Listed here are 4 T cell receptor beta chains from one sample, sequenced in a study of technical replicates of blood from a handful of donors. Method: immunoSEQ multiplex PCR; TCRdb's copy keeps in-frame clones and lacks some. The table lists 65,000 to 90,000 clones, 65% to 90% of them singletons, with approximately 5% in the top ten. The sequenced sample consisted of PBMCs. These TCRs come from a human donor in good health. Some clones in this sample may be carry-over from other donors' samples.

This clone was counted a few times. The V gene is TRBV2, the J gene TRBJ2-1; 9 positions agree with TRBD1. Germline values: CDR1 SNHLY, CDR2 FYNNEI. The CDR3 totals 14 residues. The V and J ends lost 4 bases and 8 bases, in that order; junction bases with no gene match: 6. This CDR3 reads CASSAGQGSHEQFF. CDR3 DNA sequence: TGTGCCAGCAGTGCCGGACAGGGGAGCCATGAGCAGTTCTTC.

This clone has more than one count but fewer than ten. The CDR3 coding sequence is TGTGCCAGCAGCTCCTCAGGGATGGGAAACGAGCAGTACTTC. It yields the protein CASSSSGMGNEQYF. The rearrangement joins TRBV7-9 to TRBJ2-7; TRBD1 is a possible D gene (5 bases). The CDR3 loop spans 14 amino acids. The V gene's germline CDR1 is SEHNR and CDR2 FQNEAQ (reference sequence). Trimming cost V 4 bases and J 5 bases, with 15 bases left between them.

This rearrangement joins TRBV30 to TRBJ1-6; TRBD1 matches at 7 bases. CDR3 length: 17 amino acids. Germline assignment: CDR1 GTSNPN and CDR2 SVGIG (reference sequence). With 2 bases clipped from V and 0 bases from J, the junction kept 7 bases outside the gene matches. The CDR3 sequence is CAWSLGTVSSYNSPLHF. In nucleotides, the CDR3 is TGTGCCTGGAGTCTGGGGACAGTCAGCTCCTATAATTCACCCCTCCACTTT. Looking up the rest from reference TRBV30 and TRBJ1-6 gives the full variable domain: SQTIHQWPATLVQPVGSPLSLECTVEGTSNPNLYWYRQAAGRGLQLLFYSVGIGQISSEVPQNLSASRPQDRQFILSSKKLLLSDSGFYLCAWSLGTVSSYNSPLHFGNGTRLTVT.

The genes are TRBV30 and TRBJ1-1; a possible D gene is TRBD1 (5 bases). Germline loops: CDR1 GTSNPN, CDR2 SVGIG (reference sequence). V was pared by 1 base and J by 4 bases, with 13 bases between. The CDR3 is 14 amino acids. The CDR3 DNA reads as TGTGCCTGGAGTGCCAGGGATTTTGGCACTGAAGCTTTCTTT. Residues: CAWSARDFGTEAFF.